The clone carrying this TCR beta chain was observed a single time. Its matching antigen is unknown. TCRdb's copy holds only in-frame clones and misses some; the assay was immunoSEQ multiplex PCR. Of approximately 100,000 clones in the sample, about 91% were seen once. The data stem from a study of siplizumab effects on memory and regulatory T cells. General study results and limits: Alloreactive sequences whose origin lay in unstimulated CD4+ memory cells were significantly reduced by siplizumab. There appeared to be greater diversity in naive T cells than in memory cells, and naive T cells seemed major contributors to the alloresponse.

The germline CDR1 and CDR2 sequences are SGDLS and YYNGEE. V dropped 0 bases and J dropped 2; count of bases not matched to a gene: 2. The CDR3 length is 15 residues. The TCR was taken from a human donor in good health. Sequencing input: Tregs sorted from blood. V is TRBV9 and J is TRBJ2-3; 8 nucleotides match TRBD2. Here the CDR3 DNA reads TGTGCCAGCAGCGTAGCTAGCGGGCTCACAGATACGCAGTATTTT. Its translation is CASSVASGLTDTQYF.